Listed below are T cell receptor beta chains from one sample, sequenced in a study of control samples from healthy donors and cancer patients. Assay used: immunoSEQ multiplex PCR; TCRdb lists only in-frame clones, some missing. The sample has around 130,000 clones; roughly 90% are singletons. Sequencing was carried out using blood. These receptor sequences come from a man in his forties or fifties in good health. CDR3s include the opening cysteine and the closing phenylalanine or tryptophan. Each record gives: V gene, clone size, D gene, J gene, CDR3 protein, CDR3 DNA. D genes are given only for firm matches. Some rows mark clone size as missing; the rest say once, few, many or name a class of expanded clone.

TRBV7-6,NA,TRBD2,TRBJ2-5,CASSPSYSGGGETQYF,TGTGCCAGCAGTCCCTCCTATAGCGGGGGGGGAGAGACCCAGTACTTC
TRBV19,once,NA,TRBJ2-7,CASSIAAGSNEQYF,TGTGCCAGTAGTATAGCTGCGGGTTCTAACGAGCAGTACTTC
TRBV15,few,NA,TRBJ1-5,CATSIDPTSNQPQHF,TGTGCCACCAGCATAGATCCTACGAGCAATCAGCCCCAGCATTTT
TRBV30,NA,TRBD2,TRBJ2-1,CAWSVPGAGGPFSEQFF,TGTGCCTGGAGTGTACCGGGAGCGGGGGGGCCCTTTAGTGAGCAGTTCTTC
TRBV19,NA,NA,TRBJ1-5,CASHPLGGASQPQHF,TGTGCCAGTCACCCCCTGGGGGGGGCTAGTCAGCCCCAGCATTTT
TRBV6-5,NA,NA,TRBJ2-5,CASSYSTHGETQYF,TGTGCCAGCAGTTACTCGACTCACGGGGAGACCCAGTACTTC
TRBV30,NA,NA,TRBJ1-3,CAWSNRPGNTIYF,TGTGCCTGGAGTAATCGTCCTGGAAACACCATATATTTT
TRBV3-1/TRBV3-2,NA,NA,TRBJ2-3,CASSPPYSSADTQYF,TGTGCCAGCAGCCCGCCCTACTCGAGTGCAGATACGCAGTATTTT
TRBV7-2,NA,TRBD1,TRBJ1-1,CASSRRQGVNTEAFF,TGTGCCAGCAGCCGTAGACAGGGGGTTAACACTGAAGCTTTCTTT
TRBV6-4,NA,NA,TRBJ1-1,CASSDSAQGEAFF,TGTGCCAGCAGTGACTCCGCACAGGGTGAAGCTTTCTTT
TRBV30,NA,NA,TRBJ2-1,CAWSEGQNSYNEQFF,TGTGCCTGGAGTGAAGGGCAGAACTCCTACAATGAGCAGTTCTTC
TRBV4-2,NA,NA,TRBJ1-3,CASSPSRSSGNTIYF,TGTGCCAGCAGCCCATCCAGGAGCTCTGGAAACACCATATATTTT
TRBV2,NA,NA,TRBJ2-3,CASSWKGRTDTQYF,TGTGCCAGCAGTTGGAAGGGTCGAACAGATACGCAGTATTTT
TRBV24-1,NA,NA,TRBJ1-1,CATSDSPHATLNTEAFF,TGTGCCACCAGTGATTCCCCCCACGCCACCCTGAACACTGAAGCTTTCTTT
TRBV5-1,NA,NA,TRBJ2-5,CASSLDVNQETQYF,TGCGCCAGCAGCTTGGACGTAAACCAAGAGACCCAGTACTTC
TRBV19,NA,NA,TRBJ1-2,CASSIVSPGTGSVGYTF,TGTGCCAGTAGTATAGTGAGTCCGGGTACAGGCTCCGTTGGCTACACCTTC
TRBV5-6,NA,TRBD1,TRBJ1-1,CASSSTGHTEAFF,TGTGCCAGCAGCTCGACAGGGCACACTGAAGCTTTCTTT
TRBV6-2/TRBV6-3,NA,TRBD2,TRBJ2-2,CASSYTPTSGDPTGELFF,TGTGCCAGCAGTTACACGCCGACTAGCGGGGACCCCACCGGGGAGCTGTTTTTT
TRBV6-4,NA,NA,TRBJ2-5,CASSFLWTSQETQYF,NA
TRBV11-2,few,NA,TRBJ1-1,CASSSSSPNTEAFF,TGTGCCAGCAGCTCCTCGTCGCCTAACACTGAAGCTTTCTTT
TRBV12-3/TRBV12-4,NA,TRBD1,TRBJ2-7,CASRQGGNYEQYF,TGTGCCAGCCGACAGGGGGGAAACTACGAGCAGTACTTC
TRBV5-1,once,NA,TRBJ2-7,CASSTSYRVYEQYF,TGCGCCAGCAGCACATCTTATAGAGTCTACGAGCAGTACTTC
TRBV27,NA,TRBD1,TRBJ1-5,CASSPGGVGQPQHF,TGTGCCAGCAGCCCAGGGGGCGTCGGGCAGCCCCAGCATTTT
TRBV19,NA,NA,TRBJ1-5,CASSIMDGNQPQHF,TGTGCCAGTAGTATTATGGACGGGAATCAGCCCCAGCATTTT
TRBV28,NA,TRBD1,TRBJ2-1,CASSLCMTGYEQFF,TGTGCCAGCAGTTTATGTATGACAGGGTATGAGCAGTTCTTC
TRBV5-8,NA,NA,TRBJ2-5,CASSLRGGQQETQYF,TGTGCCAGCAGCCTGAGAGGGGGTCAGCAAGAGACCCAGTACTTC
TRBV25-1,few,NA,TRBJ2-3,CASSLPGLSGRPDTQYF,TGTGCCAGCAGTCTTCCGGGCCTCTCAGGACGGCCAGATACGCAGTATTTT
TRBV7-8,NA,TRBD1,TRBJ1-4,CASSSPAEQGASEKLFF,TGTGCCAGCAGCTCCCCGGCGGAACAGGGGGCGAGTGAAAAACTGTTTTTT
TRBV7-2,NA,TRBD2,TRBJ2-3,CASSFSGGGDTQYF,TGTGCCAGCAGCTTTAGCGGGGGAGGGGATACGCAGTATTTT
TRBV4-2,once,TRBD1,TRBJ1-4,CASSQAGRQGNEKLFF,TGTGCCAGCAGCCAAGCAGGCAGACAGGGTAATGAAAAACTGTTTTTT
TRBV6-5,NA,TRBD1,TRBJ1-2,CASRPTGGYGYTF,TGTGCCAGCAGGCCCACAGGGGGCTATGGCTACACCTTC
TRBV7-2,NA,TRBD1,TRBJ1-3,CASSQGQLSGNTIYF,TGTGCCAGCAGCCAGGGACAGCTCTCTGGAAACACCATATATTTT
TRBV6-5,NA,TRBD1,TRBJ1-2,CASSSTGDYGYTF,TGTGCCAGCTCTTCGACAGGGGACTATGGCTACACCTTC
TRBV10-2,NA,NA,TRBJ2-5,CASRTIPQETQYF,TGCGCCAGCAGAACAATCCCGCAAGAGACCCAGTACTTC
TRBV5-1,NA,TRBD2,TRBJ2-7,CASSPSAGGGYEQYF,TGCGCCAGCAGCCCTTCAGCGGGGGGCGGGTACGAGCAGTACTTC
TRBV7-9,NA,TRBD1,TRBJ2-2,CASSPGQGETGELFF,TGTGCCAGCAGCCCCGGACAGGGAGAAACCGGGGAGCTGTTTTTT
TRBV11-2,NA,NA,TRBJ1-2,CASSLPDRSTHGYTF,TGTGCCAGCAGCTTACCGGACAGATCCACCCATGGCTACACCTTC
TRBV19,NA,NA,TRBJ1-2,CASNIWTRANYGYTF,TGTGCCAGTAATATCTGGACACGAGCTAACTATGGCTACACCTTC
TRBV3-1/TRBV3-2,once,NA,TRBJ1-6,CASSQTWDYNSPLHF,TGTGCCAGCAGCCAAACATGGGACTATAATTCACCCCTCCACTTT
TRBV10-3,NA,NA,TRBJ2-6,CATGPGRSGANVLTF,TGTGCCACCGGACCAGGGAGGTCCGGGGCCAACGTCCTGACTTTC
TRBV9,once,NA,TRBJ2-7,CASSVAGIETYEQYF,TGTGCCAGCAGCGTAGCAGGAATTGAGACCTACGAGCAGTACTTC
TRBV4-2,NA,NA,TRBJ1-3,CASSQVISPGNTIYF,TGTGCCAGCAGCCAAGTAATCAGCCCTGGAAACACCATATATTTT
TRBV5-1,NA,NA,TRBJ2-5,CASSLKREVQETQYF,TGCGCCAGCAGCTTGAAGAGGGAAGTTCAAGAGACCCAGTACTTC
TRBV7-2,NA,NA,TRBJ2-7,CASSLHLDYEQYF,TGTGCCAGCAGCTTACACCTCGACTACGAGCAGTACTTC
TRBV30,NA,NA,TRBJ1-2,CAWSSQGRGYTF,TGTGCCTGGAGTAGTCAAGGGAGAGGCTACACCTTC
TRBV27,once,NA,TRBJ1-1,CASSLSISSRDTEAFF,TGTGCCAGCAGTTTATCGATATCAAGTCGGGACACTGAAGCTTTCTTT
TRBV27,NA,NA,TRBJ1-1,CASSLVRQPVGEAFF,TGTGCCAGCAGTTTAGTAAGACAGCCAGTGGGGGAAGCTTTCTTT
TRBV27,NA,NA,TRBJ1-1,CASSLHGGGTEAFF,TGTGCCAGCAGTTTACACGGGGGCGGCACTGAAGCTTTCTTT
TRBV5-1,NA,NA,TRBJ1-4,CASSWDPDPGQTNEKLFF,TGCGCCAGCAGCTGGGACCCGGACCCCGGACAGACTAATGAAAAACTGTTTTTT
TRBV28,NA,TRBD1,TRBJ1-6,CASSFPRTGVNSPLHF,TGTGCCAGCAGTTTCCCACGGACAGGGGTGAATTCACCCCTCCACTTT
TRBV3-1/TRBV3-2,NA,NA,TRBJ1-3,CASSQLRLTGIHDGNTIYF,TGTGCCAGCAGCCAACTTCGACTTACGGGAATTCATGATGGAAACACCATATATTTT
TRBV27,NA,NA,TRBJ2-4,CASSPEGGLRHIQYF,TGTGCCAGCAGTCCCGAAGGCGGGCTTCGACACATTCAGTACTTC
TRBV4-1,NA,NA,TRBJ1-2,CASSQDPGRSYGYTF,TGCGCCAGCAGCCAAGATCCTGGCAGATCTTATGGCTACACCTTC
TRBV5-1,NA,TRBD1,TRBJ1-4,CASSSGQGNEKLFF,TGCGCCAGCAGCTCCGGACAGGGCAACGAAAAACTGTTTTTT
TRBV7-9,once,TRBD1,TRBJ1-1,CASSRDRGHSEAFF,TGTGCCAGCAGTCGGGACAGGGGACACTCCGAAGCTTTCTTT